This T cell receptor beta chain was found in a study of shared clonotypes between healthy human individuals. Findings and caveats of the study: It was only blood that was sampled, and tissue repertoires likely differ.

The CDR3 extends over 13 amino acids. The germline CDR1 and CDR2 sequences are LNHNV and YYDKDF (reference sequence). V dropped 6 bases and J dropped 6; count of bases not matched to a gene: 4. Data came from immunoSEQ multiplex PCR; TCRdb stores just in-frame clones and leaves some out. The sample yields about 470,000 clones, more than 75% seen once. This clone has just one count. Its antigen is undetermined. The sequenced material came from PBMCs. The J gene is TRBJ2-5, the V gene TRBV15; the match to TRBD2 covers 10 bases. The clonotype was recovered from a woman between 35 and 50 years old in good health. Some clones in this sample may be carry-over from other donors' samples. CDR3 coding DNA: TGTGCCACCAGGGGACTAGCGAGGCAGACCCAGTACTTC. Translating gives CATRGLARQTQYF.